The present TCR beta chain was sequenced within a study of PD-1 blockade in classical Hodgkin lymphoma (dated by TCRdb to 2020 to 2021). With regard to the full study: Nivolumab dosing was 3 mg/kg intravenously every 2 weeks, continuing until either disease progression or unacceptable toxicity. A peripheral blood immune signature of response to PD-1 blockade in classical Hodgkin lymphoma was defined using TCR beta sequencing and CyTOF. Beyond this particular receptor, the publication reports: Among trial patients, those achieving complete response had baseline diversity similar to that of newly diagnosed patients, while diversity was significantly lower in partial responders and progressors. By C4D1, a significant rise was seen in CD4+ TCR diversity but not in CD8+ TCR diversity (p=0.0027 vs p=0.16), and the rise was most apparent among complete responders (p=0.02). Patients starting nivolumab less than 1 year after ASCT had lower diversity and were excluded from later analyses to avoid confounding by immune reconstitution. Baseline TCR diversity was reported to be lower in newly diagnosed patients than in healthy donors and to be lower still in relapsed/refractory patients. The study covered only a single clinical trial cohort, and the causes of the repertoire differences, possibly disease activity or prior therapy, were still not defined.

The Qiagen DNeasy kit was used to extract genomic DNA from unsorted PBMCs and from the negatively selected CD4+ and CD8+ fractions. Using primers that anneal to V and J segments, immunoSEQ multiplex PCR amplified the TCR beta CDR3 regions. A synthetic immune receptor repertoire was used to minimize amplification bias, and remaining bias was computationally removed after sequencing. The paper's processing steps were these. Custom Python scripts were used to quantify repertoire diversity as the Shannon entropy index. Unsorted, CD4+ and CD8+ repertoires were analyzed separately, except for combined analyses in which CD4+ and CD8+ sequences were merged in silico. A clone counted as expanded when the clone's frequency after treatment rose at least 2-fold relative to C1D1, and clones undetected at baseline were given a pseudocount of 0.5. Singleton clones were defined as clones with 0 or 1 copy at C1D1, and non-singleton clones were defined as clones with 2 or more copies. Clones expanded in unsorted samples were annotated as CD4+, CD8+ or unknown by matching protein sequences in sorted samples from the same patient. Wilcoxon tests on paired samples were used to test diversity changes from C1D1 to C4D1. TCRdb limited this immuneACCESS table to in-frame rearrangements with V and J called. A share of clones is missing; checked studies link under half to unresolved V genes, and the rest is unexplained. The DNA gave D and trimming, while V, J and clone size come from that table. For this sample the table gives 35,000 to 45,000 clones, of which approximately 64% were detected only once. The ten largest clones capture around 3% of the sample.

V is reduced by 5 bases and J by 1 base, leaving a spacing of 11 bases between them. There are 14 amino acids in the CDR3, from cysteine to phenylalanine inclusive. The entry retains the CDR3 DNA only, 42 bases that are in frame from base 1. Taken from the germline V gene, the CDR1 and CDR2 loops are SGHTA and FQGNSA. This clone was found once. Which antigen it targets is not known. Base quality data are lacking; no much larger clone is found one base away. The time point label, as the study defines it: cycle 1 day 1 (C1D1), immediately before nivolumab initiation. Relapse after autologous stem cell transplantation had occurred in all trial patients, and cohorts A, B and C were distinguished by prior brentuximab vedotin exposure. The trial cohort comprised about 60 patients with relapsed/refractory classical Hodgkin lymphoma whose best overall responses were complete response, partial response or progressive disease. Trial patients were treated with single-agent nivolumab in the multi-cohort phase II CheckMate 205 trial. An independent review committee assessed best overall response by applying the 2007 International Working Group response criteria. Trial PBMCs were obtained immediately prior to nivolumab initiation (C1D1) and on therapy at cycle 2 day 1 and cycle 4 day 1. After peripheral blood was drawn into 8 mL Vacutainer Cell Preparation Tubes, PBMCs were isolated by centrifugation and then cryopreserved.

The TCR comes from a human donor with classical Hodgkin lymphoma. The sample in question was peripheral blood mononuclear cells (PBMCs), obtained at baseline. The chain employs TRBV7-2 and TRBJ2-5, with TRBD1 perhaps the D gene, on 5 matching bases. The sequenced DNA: TGTGCCAGCAGCGTGGACAACCTCCAAGAGACCCAGTACTTC. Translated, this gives CASSVDNLQETQYF.